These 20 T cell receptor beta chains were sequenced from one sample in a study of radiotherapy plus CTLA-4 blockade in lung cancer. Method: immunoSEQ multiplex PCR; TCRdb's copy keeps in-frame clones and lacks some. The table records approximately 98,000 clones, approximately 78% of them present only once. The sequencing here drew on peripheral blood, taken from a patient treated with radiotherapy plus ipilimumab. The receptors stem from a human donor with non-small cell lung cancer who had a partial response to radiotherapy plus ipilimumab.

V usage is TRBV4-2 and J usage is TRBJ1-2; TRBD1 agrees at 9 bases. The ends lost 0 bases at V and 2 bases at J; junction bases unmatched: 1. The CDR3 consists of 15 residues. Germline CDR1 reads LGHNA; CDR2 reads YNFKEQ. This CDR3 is CASSQDGTGNYGYTF. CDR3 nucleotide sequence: TGTGCCAGCAGCCAAGACGGGACAGGGAACTATGGCTACACCTTC.

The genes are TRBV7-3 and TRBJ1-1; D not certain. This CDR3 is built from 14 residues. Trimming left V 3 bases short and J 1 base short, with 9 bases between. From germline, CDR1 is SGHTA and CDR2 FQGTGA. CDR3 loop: CASSFTGGNTEAFF. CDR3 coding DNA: TGTGCCAGCAGCTTTACCGGCGGGAACACTGAAGCTTTCTTT.

The CDR3 region has the DNA TGTGCCATCAGTACCGCTAACCCGAGCTCTGGGGCCAACGTCCTGACTTTC. Translation gives CAISTANPSSGANVLTF. The chain recombines TRBV10-3 with TRBJ2-6, with D unresolved. The germline CDR1 and CDR2 sequences are ENHRY and SYGVKD. The CDR3 spans 17 residues. Trimming took 5 bases from V and 0 from J, leaving 14 bases between them.

CDR3 in amino acids: CASSDRGQPQHF. Here the CDR3 DNA reads TGTGCCAGCAGTGACAGGGGTCAGCCCCAGCATTTT. The V call is TRBV2, the J call TRBJ1-5; tentative D call: TRBD1 (6 bases). The germline V gene has CDR1 SNHLY and CDR2 FYNNEI. The CDR3 is 12 residues long. The V end lost 3 bases, the J end lost 6 bases, and 6 bases lay between the germline ends.

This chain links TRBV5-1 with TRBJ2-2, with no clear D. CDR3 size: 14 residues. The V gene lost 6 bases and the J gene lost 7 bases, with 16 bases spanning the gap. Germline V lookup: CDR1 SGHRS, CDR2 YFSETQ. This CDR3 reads CASTLPIADGELFF. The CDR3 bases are TGCGCCAGCACCCTCCCGATTGCGGACGGGGAGCTGTTTTTT.

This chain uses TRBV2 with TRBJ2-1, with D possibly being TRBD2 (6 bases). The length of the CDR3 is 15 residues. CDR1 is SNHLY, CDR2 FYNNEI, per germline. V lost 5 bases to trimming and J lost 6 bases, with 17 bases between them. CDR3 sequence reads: CASSPWEDRFNEQFF. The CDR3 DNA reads TGTGCCAGCAGTCCTTGGGAGGACCGGTTCAATGAGCAGTTCTTC.

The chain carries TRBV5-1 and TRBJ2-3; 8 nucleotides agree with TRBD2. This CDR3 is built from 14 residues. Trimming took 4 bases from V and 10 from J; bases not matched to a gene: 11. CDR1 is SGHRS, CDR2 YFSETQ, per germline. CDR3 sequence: CASSTPTRAGAQYF. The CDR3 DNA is TGCGCCAGCAGCACGCCTACTCGAGCGGGAGCGCAGTATTTT.

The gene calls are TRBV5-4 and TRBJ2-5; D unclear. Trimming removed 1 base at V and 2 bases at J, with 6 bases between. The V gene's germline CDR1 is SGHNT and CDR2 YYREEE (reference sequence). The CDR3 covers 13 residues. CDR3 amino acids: CASSLPRQETQYF. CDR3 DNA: TGTGCCAGCAGCTTGCCGCGGCAAGAGACCCAGTACTTC.

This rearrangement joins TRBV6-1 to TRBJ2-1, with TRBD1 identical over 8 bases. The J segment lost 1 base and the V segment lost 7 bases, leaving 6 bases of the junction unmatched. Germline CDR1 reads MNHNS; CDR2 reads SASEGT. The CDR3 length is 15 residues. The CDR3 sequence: CASTSTGGSYNEQFF. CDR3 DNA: TGTGCCAGCACCTCCACAGGGGGTTCCTACAATGAGCAGTTCTTC.

The CDR3 nucleotides read TGTGCCAGCAGCTTAGGTATCCCTCCCTACGAGCAGTACTTC. It is translated as CASSLGIPPYEQYF. The rearrangement joins TRBV7-2 to TRBJ2-7; D is unresolved. The CDR3 extends over 14 amino acids. Trimming removed 1 base from V and 2 bases from J, with 9 bases in between. From germline, CDR1 is SGHTA and CDR2 FQGNSA.

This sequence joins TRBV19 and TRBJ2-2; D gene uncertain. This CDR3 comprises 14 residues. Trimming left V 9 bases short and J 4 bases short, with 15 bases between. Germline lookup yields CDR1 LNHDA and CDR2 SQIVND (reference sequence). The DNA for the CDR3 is TGTGCCAGCAGCCTCTTACAGTTCACCGGGGAGCTGTTTTTT. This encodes CASSLLQFTGELFF. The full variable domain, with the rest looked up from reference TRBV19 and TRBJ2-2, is DGGITQSPKYLFRKEGQNVTLSCEQNLNHDAMYWYRQDPGQGLRLIYYSQIVNDFQKGDIAEGYSVSREKKESFPLTVTSAQKNPTAFYLCASSLLQFTGELFFGEGSRLTVL.

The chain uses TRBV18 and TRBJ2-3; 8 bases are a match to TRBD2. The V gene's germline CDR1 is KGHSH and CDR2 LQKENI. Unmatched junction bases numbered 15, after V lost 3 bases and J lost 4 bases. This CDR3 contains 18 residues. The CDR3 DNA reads TGTGCCAGCTCACCCATATCGCCGCGGGAGGTTTTCCCAGATACGCAGTATTTT. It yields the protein CASSPISPREVFPDTQYF. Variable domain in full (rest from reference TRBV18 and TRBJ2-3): NAGVMQNPRHLVRRRGQEARLRCSPMKGHSHVYWYRQLPEEGLKFMVYLQKENIIDESGMPKERFSAEFPKEGPSILRIQQVVRGDSAAYFCASSPISPREVFPDTQYFGPGTRLTVL.

In DNA form, the CDR3 reads TGTGCCAGCAGTGACAGTATGTACGAAAAACTGTTTTTT. The encoded protein is CASSDSMYEKLFF. The chain joins TRBV2 to TRBJ1-4; D is undetermined. Germline-derived CDR1 and CDR2 are SNHLY and FYNNEI. The V end was cut by 3 bases, the J end by 8 bases, with 10 bases between. The CDR3 runs 13 residues.

CDR3 loop: CASSPPGSSYEQYF. CDR3 nucleotides: TGTGCCAGCTCACCACCGGGCAGTTCCTACGAGCAGTACTTC. This rearrangement joins TRBV18 to TRBJ2-7; D not certain. Germline lookup yields CDR1 KGHSH and CDR2 LQKENI. V was pared by 0 bases and J by 1 base, with 7 bases between. The CDR3 loop spans 14 amino acids.

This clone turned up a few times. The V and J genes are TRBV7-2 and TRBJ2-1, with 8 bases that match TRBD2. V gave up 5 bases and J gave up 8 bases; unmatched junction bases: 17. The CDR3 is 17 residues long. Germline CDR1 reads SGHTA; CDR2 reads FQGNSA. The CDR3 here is CASSPSPGTRGSHEQFF. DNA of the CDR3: TGTGCCAGCAGCCCATCCCCCGGGACTAGGGGTTCCCATGAGCAGTTCTTC.

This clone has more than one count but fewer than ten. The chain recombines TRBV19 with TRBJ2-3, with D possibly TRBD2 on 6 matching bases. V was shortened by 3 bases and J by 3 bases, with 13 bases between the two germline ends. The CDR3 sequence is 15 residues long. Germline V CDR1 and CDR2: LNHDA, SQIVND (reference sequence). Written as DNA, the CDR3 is TGTGCCAGTAGTATCCCGGGAGTTATGACAGATACGCAGTATTTT. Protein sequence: CASSIPGVMTDTQYF.

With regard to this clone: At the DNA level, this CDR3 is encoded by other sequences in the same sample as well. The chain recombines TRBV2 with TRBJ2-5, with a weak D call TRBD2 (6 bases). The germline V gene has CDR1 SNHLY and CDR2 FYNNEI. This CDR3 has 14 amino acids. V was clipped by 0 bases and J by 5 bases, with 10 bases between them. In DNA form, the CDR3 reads TGTGCCAGCAGTGAAGCGTCGGGGAGGGAGACCCAGTACTTC. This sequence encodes CASSEASGRETQYF.

The CDR3 region is CASSPSGAGVTGANVLTF. In nucleotides, the CDR3 is TGTGCCAGCAGCCCCTCCGGGGCGGGAGTCACTGGGGCCAACGTCCTGACTTTC. V is TRBV7-3 and J is TRBJ2-6, with TRBD2 matching 7 bases. Germline V CDR1 and CDR2: SGHTA, FQGTGA. The CDR3 extends over 18 amino acids. V shed 5 bases, J shed 2 bases, and the junction held 12 bases outside the gene matches.

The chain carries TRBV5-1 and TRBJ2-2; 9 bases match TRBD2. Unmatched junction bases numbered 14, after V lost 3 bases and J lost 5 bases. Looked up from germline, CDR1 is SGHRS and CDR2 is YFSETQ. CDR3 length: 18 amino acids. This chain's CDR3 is CASSSATSGGGMTGELFF. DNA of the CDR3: TGCGCCAGCAGCTCCGCGACTAGCGGAGGGGGAATGACCGGGGAGCTGTTTTTT. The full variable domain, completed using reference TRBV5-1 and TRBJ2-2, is KAGVTQTPRYLIKTRGQQVTLSCSPISGHRSVSWYQQTPGQGLQFLFEYFSETQRNKGNFPGRFSGRQFSNSRSEMNVSTLELGDSALYLCASSSATSGGGMTGELFFGEGSRLTVL.

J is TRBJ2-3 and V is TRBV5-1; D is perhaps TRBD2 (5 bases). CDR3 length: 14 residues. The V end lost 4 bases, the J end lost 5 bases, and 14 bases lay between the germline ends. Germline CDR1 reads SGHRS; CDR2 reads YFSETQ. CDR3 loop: CASSQVNREDTQYF. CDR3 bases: TGCGCCAGCAGCCAGGTAAACCGGGAAGATACGCAGTATTTT.